Listed below are T cell receptor beta chains from one sample, sequenced in a study of CD8 T cells in Susac syndrome. MiXCR, applied by TCRdb to the immunoSEQ multiplex PCR reads, yields one record per CDR3 protein. Of some 210,000 distinct CDR3 sequences listed, about 94% were seen once; the top ten hold 0.15%. Sequencing was carried out using CD4+ T cells from PBMCs. The receptors come from a human donor with Susac syndrome. CDR3s include the opening cysteine and the closing phenylalanine or tryptophan. The D gene is left open where the match is weak.

CDR3aa: CASSQDLDGNQPQHF
d_gene: NA
v_gene: TRBV4-3
j_gene: TRBJ1-5

CDR3aa: CSARLLRSRIAPDTQYF
d_gene: NA
v_gene: TRBV20-1
j_gene: TRBJ2-3

CDR3aa: CSALGDRGRDIQYF
d_gene: TRBD1
v_gene: TRBV20-1
j_gene: TRBJ2-4

CDR3aa: CSATGRASNQPQHF
d_gene: NA
v_gene: TRBV20-1
j_gene: TRBJ1-5

CDR3aa: CASSLGGGRSYGYTF
d_gene: NA
v_gene: TRBV7-2
j_gene: TRBJ1-2

CDR3aa: CASSQAPLAGETQYF
d_gene: TRBD2
v_gene: TRBV4-3
j_gene: TRBJ2-5

CDR3aa: CASSVGGPSFDYTF
d_gene: NA
v_gene: TRBV6-1
j_gene: TRBJ1-2

CDR3aa: CASRLQGSTDTQYF
d_gene: NA
v_gene: TRBV19
j_gene: TRBJ2-3

CDR3aa: CASSQEGSGGQTQYF
d_gene: TRBD2
v_gene: TRBV4-1
j_gene: TRBJ2-5

CDR3aa: CASRIGRDPTDTEAFF
d_gene: NA
v_gene: TRBV11-2
j_gene: TRBJ1-1

CDR3aa: CATSGRPSSEQYF
d_gene: NA
v_gene: TRBV24-1
j_gene: TRBJ2-7

CDR3aa: CASSLDRNNQPQHF
d_gene: TRBD1
v_gene: TRBV12-3/TRBV12-4
j_gene: TRBJ1-5

CDR3aa: CSVEGQGAQGYTF
d_gene: TRBD1
v_gene: TRBV29-1
j_gene: TRBJ1-2

CDR3aa: CASSPGAYNSPLHF
d_gene: NA
v_gene: TRBV18
j_gene: TRBJ1-6

CDR3aa: CSARTGQGLGEAFF
d_gene: TRBD1
v_gene: TRBV20-1
j_gene: TRBJ1-1

CDR3aa: CSAAIGLTNYGYTF
d_gene: NA
v_gene: TRBV20-1
j_gene: TRBJ1-2

CDR3aa: CASSLPTGQGAELFF
d_gene: TRBD1
v_gene: TRBV7-2
j_gene: TRBJ2-2

CDR3aa: CASLRGRDSYEQYF
d_gene: NA
v_gene: TRBV2
j_gene: TRBJ2-7

CDR3aa: CASSLTTGADTQYF
d_gene: TRBD1
v_gene: TRBV7-8
j_gene: TRBJ2-3

CDR3aa: CASSLGSIGYTF
d_gene: NA
v_gene: TRBV28
j_gene: TRBJ1-2

CDR3aa: CASSLGGGGTYEQYF
d_gene: NA
v_gene: TRBV7-6
j_gene: TRBJ2-7

CDR3aa: CASSQVGVRNEKLFF
d_gene: NA
v_gene: TRBV14
j_gene: TRBJ1-4

CDR3aa: CASSQARGGYGYTF
d_gene: NA
v_gene: TRBV4-3
j_gene: TRBJ1-2

CDR3aa: CATSWGQGAERGYTF
d_gene: TRBD1
v_gene: TRBV15
j_gene: TRBJ1-2

CDR3aa: CASSQDWETVSYEQYF
d_gene: NA
v_gene: TRBV3-1
j_gene: TRBJ2-7

CDR3aa: CASSLDHNTEAFF
d_gene: NA
v_gene: TRBV7-6
j_gene: TRBJ1-1

CDR3aa: CAIRPGVPQQQYF
d_gene: NA
v_gene: TRBV10-3
j_gene: TRBJ2-7

CDR3aa: CAWSTRGRRAEKLFF
d_gene: NA
v_gene: TRBV30
j_gene: TRBJ1-4

CDR3aa: CASSRLGRADTQYF
d_gene: NA
v_gene: TRBV27
j_gene: TRBJ2-3

CDR3aa: CASSRAGALSGETQYF
d_gene: NA
v_gene: TRBV4-2
j_gene: TRBJ2-5

CDR3aa: CASSLQGTYEQYF
d_gene: TRBD1
v_gene: TRBV5-4
j_gene: TRBJ2-7

CDR3aa: CAWRGHGYTF
d_gene: NA
v_gene: TRBV30
j_gene: TRBJ1-2

CDR3aa: CASVQDWRTDTQYF
d_gene: NA
v_gene: TRBV28
j_gene: TRBJ2-3

CDR3aa: CASSLGPLSGTKNIQYF
d_gene: NA
v_gene: TRBV5-1
j_gene: TRBJ2-4

CDR3aa: CASSVDSFNQPQHF
d_gene: NA
v_gene: TRBV9
j_gene: TRBJ1-5

CDR3aa: CAWSVVGRVNTEAFF
d_gene: NA
v_gene: TRBV30
j_gene: TRBJ1-1

CDR3aa: CAWGTYTEAFF
d_gene: NA
v_gene: TRBV30
j_gene: TRBJ1-1

CDR3aa: CASSIYSVATDQPQHF
d_gene: NA
v_gene: TRBV7-2
j_gene: TRBJ1-5

CDR3aa: CSALAHFSTDTQYF
d_gene: NA
v_gene: TRBV20-1
j_gene: TRBJ2-3

CDR3aa: CASSQDLGQPQHF
d_gene: NA
v_gene: TRBV14
j_gene: TRBJ1-5